This section outlines one T cell receptor beta chain sequence together with its context. V was trimmed by 3 bases and J by 0 bases, leaving 6 bases between them. This CDR3 comprises 15 residues. From germline, CDR1 is LGHDT and CDR2 YNNKEL (reference sequence). The data were obtained in a study of blood T cell repertoires in COVID-19. Study as a whole: Sources were T cells, B-cell-depleted T cells, or PBMCs; the material itself was cDNA or gDNA.

The authors' processing: Reference gene primer amplification gave nucleated cell count estimates. Here immunoSEQ multiplex PCR was the method, and the copy in TCRdb shows in-frame clones only, minus some. V, J and clone size derive from that table, while D and trimming were established from the DNA sequence. The data show some 260,000 clones, with more than 65% seen just once and about 3% held by the top ten. The clonotype was recovered from a woman under 30 with acute or convalescent COVID-19. The chain carries TRBV3-1 (or the pseudogene TRBV3-2) and TRBJ2-6; D possibly corresponds to TRBD1 (5 bases). Sequences were obtained from peripheral blood. The CDR3 nucleotides are TGTGCCAGCAGCCACGACAGCTCTGGGGCCAACGTCCTGACTTTC. Amino acid sequence: CASSHDSSGANVLTF.